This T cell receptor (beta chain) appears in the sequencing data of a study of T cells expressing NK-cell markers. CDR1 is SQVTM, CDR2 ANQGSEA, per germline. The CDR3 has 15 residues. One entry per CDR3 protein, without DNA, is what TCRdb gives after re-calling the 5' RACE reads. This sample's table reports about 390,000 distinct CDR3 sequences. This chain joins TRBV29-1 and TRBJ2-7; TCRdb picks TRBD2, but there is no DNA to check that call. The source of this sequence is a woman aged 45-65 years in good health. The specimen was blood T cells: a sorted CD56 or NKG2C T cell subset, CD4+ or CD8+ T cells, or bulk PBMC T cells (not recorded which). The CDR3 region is CSALGRQGGHYEQYF.